The 20 T cell receptor beta chains in this list originate from one sample, sequenced in a study of cytomegalovirus exposure and HLA in healthy donors. In the PCR, 60 Vbeta and 13 Jbeta primers were used. The repertoire was sequenced with immunoSEQ multiplex PCR; TCRdb's copy has only in-frame clones and lacks some. The sample contains 110,000 to 150,000 clones, around 70% of which appear only once. Material: PBMCs. The receptors originated from a woman in her thirties in good health and CMV-seronegative.

This clone appeared once. The same CDR3 also results from other DNA sequences found in this sample. The chain uses TRBV5-1 and TRBJ2-5; TRBD1 is a possible D gene (5 bases). Germline values: CDR1 SGHRS, CDR2 YFSETQ. The CDR3 contains 14 residues. Trimming took 0 bases from V and 1 from J, leaving 7 bases between them. The CDR3 loop is CASSLVQGQETQYF. In DNA, the CDR3 is TGCGCCAGCAGCTTGGTGCAGGGCCAAGAGACCCAGTACTTC.

The chain joins TRBV5-1 to TRBJ2-2, with TRBD2 matching 8 bases. Trimming at V came to 5 bases and at J to 5 bases, leaving 11 bases not matched to a gene. Looked up from germline, CDR1 is SGHRS and CDR2 is YFSETQ. The length of the CDR3 is 16 residues. The CDR3 DNA sequence: TGCGCCAGCAGTCAGCGGGAGAGTTCCGGAACCGGGGAGCTGTTTTTT. This translates into CASSQRESSGTGELFF. The variable domain in full, with the rest retrieved from reference TRBV5-1 and TRBJ2-2, is KAGVTQTPRYLIKTRGQQVTLSCSPISGHRSVSWYQQTPGQGLQFLFEYFSETQRNKGNFPGRFSGRQFSNSRSEMNVSTLELGDSALYLCASSQRESSGTGELFFGEGSRLTVL.

The chain joins TRBV9 to TRBJ2-5; TRBD2 agrees at 13 bases. The CDR3 covers 16 residues. J was trimmed by 2 bases and V by 4 bases; bases with no gene match: 5. Germline CDR1 is SGDLS and CDR2 is YYNGEE. CDR3 amino acids: CASSRGTSGVQETQYF. The CDR3 region has the DNA TGTGCCAGCAGCAGAGGGACTAGCGGGGTACAAGAGACCCAGTACTTC.

The chain combines TRBV19 with TRBJ1-4; TRBD1 might be the D (6 bases). V was cut by 6 bases and J by 3 bases, with 14 bases left in between. Germline values: CDR1 LNHDA, CDR2 SQIVND (reference sequence). The CDR3 contains 15 residues. The CDR3 DNA reads as TGTGCCAGTAGCCCCCGGACAGCTCCTAATGAAAAACTGTTTTTT. It translates to CASSPRTAPNEKLFF.

This chain uses TRBV9 with TRBJ1-3, with TRBD1 matching over 8 bases. The V and J ends lost 4 bases and 0 bases, in that order; junction bases with no gene match: 9. Looked up from germline, CDR1 is SGDLS and CDR2 is YYNGEE. CDR3 size: 17 residues. CDR3 DNA sequence: TGTGCCAGCAGCCCCAACCGGGACAGGCGCTCTGGAAACACCATATATTTT. Translated: CASSPNRDRRSGNTIYF.

This clone occurred a few times. The genes are TRBV23-1 and TRBJ2-5, with TRBD1 matching over 7 bases. TRBV23-1 has ORF status, its function being uncertain. The CDR3 is 19 residues long. Trimming cost V 2 bases and J 4 bases; bases outside gene matches: 19. The CDR3 protein is CASSQTPGLDRELVETQYF. In nucleotides, the CDR3 is TGCGCCAGCAGTCAAACCCCCGGCCTTGACAGGGAACTTGTAGAGACCCAGTACTTC.

Only a few counts were recorded for this clone. The chain recombines TRBV2 with TRBJ1-2, with D possibly TRBD1 on 5 matching bases. V lost 3 bases and J lost 5, with 13 bases in between. This CDR3 spans 14 amino acids. Germline assignment: CDR1 SNHLY and CDR2 FYNNEI. CDR3 sequence: CASSELSGGYGYTF. CDR3 DNA sequence: TGTGCCAGCAGTGAGTTGTCGGGGGGATATGGCTACACCTTC.

This clone showed up just once. The chain has TRBV7-9 and TRBJ1-6; tentatively, D is TRBD1 (6 bases). V was shortened by 1 base and J by 9 bases, with 10 bases between the two germline ends. The germline CDR1 and CDR2 sequences are SEHNR and FQNEAQ (reference sequence). The length of the CDR3 is 14 residues. The chain's CDR3 is CASSLEAGASPLHF. The CDR3 DNA follows: TGTGCCAGCAGCTTAGAGGCAGGGGCTTCACCCCTCCACTTT.

The V and J genes are TRBV7-2 and TRBJ2-5; the D is unclear. V shed 1 base and J shed 5 bases, with 8 bases lying between them. Germline V gene lookup returns CDR1 SGHTA and CDR2 FQGNSA. The CDR3 runs 13 residues. CDR3 nucleotide sequence: TGTGCCAGCAGCTTAGTGTCTGAGGAGACCCAGTACTTC. It specifies CASSLVSEETQYF.

The CDR3 sequence: CASSPGLADNEQFF. CDR3 bases: TGTGCCAGCAGCCCGGGACTAGCGGACAATGAGCAGTTCTTC. This chain joins TRBV6-6 and TRBJ2-1; 11 positions match TRBD2. Germline V CDR1 and CDR2: MNHNY, SVGAGI (reference sequence). The V and J ends lost 6 bases and 5 bases, in that order; junction bases with no gene match: 3. CDR3 size: 14 residues.

The J gene is TRBJ1-1, the V gene TRBV9; TRBD1 is a possible D gene (5 bases). Trimming shortened V by 3 bases and J by 5 bases, and 23 bases separated the two germline ends. Germline V gene sequence: CDR1 SGDLS, CDR2 YYNGEE. The CDR3 is 17 amino acids. The CDR3 DNA is TGTGCCAGCAGCGCCTCGCAGTCCTTGGTGGGGGGGACTGAAGCTTTCTTT. Protein sequence: CASSASQSLVGGTEAFF.

This chain uses TRBV29-1 with TRBJ2-7, with 8 bases lining up with TRBD2. Germline values: CDR1 SQVTM, CDR2 ANQGSEA. There are 14 residues in the CDR3. The trim removed 3 bases at V and 1 base at J, leaving 5 bases unmatched. The DNA of the CDR3 is TGCAGCGTTGACGGGGGGGCATCGTCCTACGAGCAGTACTTC. Residues: CSVDGGASSYEQYF.

The chain is built from TRBV30 and TRBJ2-5; 11 bases match TRBD2. J gave up 2 bases and V 4 bases, and 6 bases lay outside the gene matches. The CDR3 is 15 amino acids. CDR1 is GTSNPN and CDR2 is SVGIG in the germline V gene (reference sequence). Here the CDR3 reads CAWNSGLAGQETQYF. CDR3 sequence (DNA): TGTGCCTGGAATTCCGGACTAGCGGGTCAAGAGACCCAGTACTTC.

This chain connects TRBV19 to TRBJ2-2, with 10 bases fitting TRBD1. Germline trimming cut 5 bases from V and 5 bases from J; bases unmatched to any gene: 5. This CDR3 comprises 15 residues. CDR1 is LNHDA, CDR2 SQIVND, per germline (reference sequence). The DNA for the CDR3 is TGTGCCAGTAGTCGGGACAGGGGTAGGACCGGGGAGCTGTTTTTT. Protein product: CASSRDRGRTGELFF.

The chain recombines TRBV28 with TRBJ2-1; 8 nucleotides agree with TRBD1. This CDR3 region has 16 residues. CDR1 MDHEN and CDR2 SYDVKM come from the germline V gene. V lost 6 bases, J lost 3 bases, and 10 bases stayed unmatched. The CDR3 DNA reads TGTGCCAGCAGGGATCTGGGACAGGTGAACTACAATGAGCAGTTCTTC. This translates into CASRDLGQVNYNEQFF.

This clone was recorded many times. CDR3 nucleotide sequence: TGCGCCAGCAGCCAAGAACCCAGGAAATACAATCAGCCCCAGCATTTT. Amino acids: CASSQEPRKYNQPQHF. The genes are TRBV4-1 and TRBJ1-5; D call uncertain. Trimming removed 0 bases at V and 3 bases at J, with 12 bases between. This CDR3 region has 16 residues. CDR1 is MGHRA and CDR2 is YSYEKL in the germline V gene.

This clone turned up a few times. The genes are TRBV7-2 and TRBJ1-5; 9 nucleotides line up with TRBD1. V lost 3 bases, J lost 6 bases, and 0 bases stayed unmatched. The CDR3 consists of 13 residues. The germline gives CDR1 SGHTA, CDR2 FQGNSA. CDR3 residues: CASSLTGGQPQHF. In DNA form, the CDR3 reads TGTGCCAGCAGCTTGACAGGGGGTCAGCCCCAGCATTTT.

The J gene is TRBJ2-5, the V gene TRBV7-9, with D tentatively TRBD2 (6 bases). Trimming stripped 5 bases from V and 5 bases from J, with 18 bases between. Germline V gives CDR1 SEHNR, CDR2 FQNEAQ (reference sequence). There are 15 residues in the CDR3. The DNA for the CDR3 is TGTGCCAGCAGCCCCCGGGATAGGGGAGGCGAGACCCAGTACTTC. As protein: CASSPRDRGGETQYF.

This rearrangement joins TRBV5-1 to TRBJ2-1, with D possibly TRBD2 on 6 matching bases. Germline loops: CDR1 SGHRS, CDR2 YFSETQ. The V end was cut by 4 bases, the J end by 5 bases, with 13 bases between. This CDR3 region has 14 residues. The CDR3 DNA is TGCGCCAGCAGCGATCAGGGACTTCACAATGAGCAGTTCTTC. This translates into CASSDQGLHNEQFF.

The CDR3 sequence: CASSLGGYGEAFF. CDR3 DNA: TGTGCCAGCAGTTTAGGGGGGTATGGTGAAGCTTTCTTT. The rearrangement joins TRBV28 to TRBJ1-1; maybe TRBD1 (5 bases). V lost 2 bases and J 7 bases, leaving 11 bases between the germline ends. The CDR3 extends over 13 amino acids. CDR1 is MDHEN, CDR2 SYDVKM, per germline.